The sample holds many counts of the clone carrying this T cell receptor (beta chain). Its antigen is not identified. These data belong to a study of early T cells in non-severe SARS-CoV-2 infection. Study as a whole: The study sequenced bulk RNA from unsorted whole blood, with chains unpaired.

Molecules of cDNA were individually given unique molecular identifiers that were attached to them. From the 5' RACE reads, TCRdb called clonotypes with MiXCR, one entry per CDR3 protein. The profile shows about 25,000 distinct CDR3 sequences, about 4% of them singletons. Study-wide findings and caveats: VDJdb matching skewed toward anti-spike CD8 responses, missing private and CD4 specificities.

In germline, CDR1 is MNHEY, CDR2 SVGAGI. CDR3 length equals 15 residues. Trimming removed 0 bases at V and 5 bases at J, with 13 bases between. Sequencing input: whole blood. The chain employs TRBV6-5 and TRBJ2-5; D gene ambiguous. The TCR comes from an adult who was a healthcare worker with PCR-confirmed SARS-CoV-2 infection or an uninfected control (not recorded which). The CDR3 sequence is CASSYSMAQLETQYF. CDR3 in DNA: TGTGCCAGCAGTTACTCGATGGCTCAGCTCGAGACCCAGTACTTC.